One sample yielded the 30 T cell receptor beta chains listed below, sequenced in a study of graft-versus-host responses after intestinal transplantation. Some clones are missing from TCRdb's copy, which holds only in-frame ones; the method was immunoSEQ multiplex PCR. The repertoire holds some 15,000 clones, with around two thirds as singletons. Once graft tissue had been processed, intraepithelial and lamina propria lymphocytes were released. The sequencing here drew on ileum tissue, taken just under 700 days after intestinal transplantation. Receptor source: a human patient who received an intestinal transplant, so some T cells may come from the graft donor.

The rearrangement links TRBV6-1 to TRBJ1-2; the match to TRBD1 covers 7 bases. Germline CDR1 is MNHNS and CDR2 is SASEGT. The CDR3 has 17 residues. V lost 2 bases and J lost 5; bases outside the gene matches: 14. CDR3 nucleotides: TGTGCCAGCAGTGAATGGAAGGGGGCCACAACGATATATGGCTACACCTTC. Translated, it gives CASSEWKGATTIYGYTF.

This chain connects TRBV18 to TRBJ1-1; 7 positions match TRBD1. The length of the CDR3 is 13 residues. V shed 6 bases, J shed 1 base, and the junction held 2 bases outside the gene matches. Germline lookup yields CDR1 KGHSH and CDR2 LQKENI. The CDR3 region is CASSRTGNTEAFF. In DNA, the CDR3 is TGTGCCAGCTCGCGGACAGGGAACACTGAAGCTTTCTTT.

This chain connects TRBV9 to TRBJ2-1; tentative D call: TRBD2 (6 bases). Germline V CDR1 and CDR2: SGDLS, YYNGEE. CDR3 length: 16 residues. The V and J ends lost 0 bases and 2 bases respectively, with 12 bases between them. The CDR3 DNA follows: TGTGCCAGCAGCGTAGTTAGCGGTCCCCCCTACAATGAGCAGTTCTTC. Amino acid sequence: CASSVVSGPPYNEQFF.

This clone was counted once. Here the CDR3 reads CAWRRGMNTEAFF. CDR3 nucleotides: TGTGCCTGGCGAAGGGGGATGAACACTGAAGCTTTCTTT. This chain uses TRBV30 with TRBJ1-1; maybe TRBD1 (6 bases). This CDR3 is built from 13 residues. Trimming took 5 bases from V and 0 from J, leaving 10 bases between them. Germline CDR1 is GTSNPN and CDR2 is SVGIG (reference sequence).

The chain links TRBV7-2 to TRBJ1-2, with unresolved D. Trimming removed 3 bases at V and 1 base at J, with 9 bases between. The V gene's germline CDR1 is SGHTA and CDR2 FQGNSA. CDR3 length: 14 residues. The CDR3 DNA reads as TGTGCCAGCAGCTTCCGGACTCTTAACTATGGCTACACCTTC. It yields the protein CASSFRTLNYGYTF. Full variable domain (missing parts from reference TRBV7-2 and TRBJ1-2): GAGVSQSPSNKVTEKGKDVELRCDPISGHTALYWYRQSLGQGLEFLIYFQGNSAPDKSGLPSDRFSAERTGGSVSTLTIQRTQQEDSAVYLCASSFRTLNYGYTFGSGTRLTVV.

This clone appeared a few times. The chain joins TRBV7-9 to TRBJ2-2, with D unresolved. The CDR3 runs to 12 residues. V lost 6 bases to trimming and J lost 7 bases, with 9 bases between them. The germline V gene has CDR1 SEHNR and CDR2 FQNEAQ (reference sequence). The CDR3 is CASSVSSGELFF. DNA for the CDR3: TGTGCCAGCAGTGTTAGCAGCGGGGAGCTGTTTTTT. Variable domain in full (rest from reference TRBV7-9 and TRBJ2-2): DTGVSQNPRHKITKRGQNVTFRCDPISEHNRLYWYRQTLGQGPEFLTYFQNEAQLEKSRLLSDRFSAERPKGSFSTLEIQRTEQGDSAMYLCASSVSSGELFFGEGSRLTVL.

The gene calls are TRBV19 and TRBJ2-1; 10 bases map to TRBD2. CDR1 and CDR2 from the germline V gene are LNHDA and SQIVND (reference sequence). Trimming cost V 5 bases and J 9 bases; bases outside gene matches: 13. CDR3 size: 16 residues. CDR3 in amino acids: CASSRERGGFPSEQFF. CDR3 bases: TGTGCCAGTAGTCGGGAGCGGGGGGGTTTCCCGTCTGAGCAGTTCTTC.

The chain is built from TRBV19 and TRBJ1-2, with 8 bases matching TRBD1. From germline, CDR1 is LNHDA and CDR2 SQIVND (reference sequence). The ends lost 4 bases at V and 4 bases at J; junction bases unmatched: 2. The CDR3 covers 13 residues. CDR3 nucleotide sequence: TGTGCCAGTAGTAGACAGGGGAGCTATGGCTACACCTTC. Its translation: CASSRQGSYGYTF.

The chain is built from TRBV5-4 and TRBJ1-1; tentatively, D is TRBD1 (6 bases). Trimming left V 0 bases short and J 3 bases short, with 12 bases between. The CDR3 runs 15 residues. Germline V lookup: CDR1 SGHNT, CDR2 YYREEE (reference sequence). CDR3 DNA sequence: TGTGCCAGCAGCTTGGGGGGGCAGGGGTACACTGAAGCTTTCTTT. Translating it yields CASSLGGQGYTEAFF.

This chain uses TRBV4-3 with TRBJ2-7; D is perhaps TRBD2 (5 bases). The CDR3 runs 16 residues. Trimming removed 1 base from V and 5 bases from J, with 18 bases in between. The germline gives CDR1 LGHNA, CDR2 YSLEER. CDR3 nucleotide sequence: TGCGCCAGCAGCCAAGGTCGTAGCTCAAGAGGGCACGAGCAGTACTTC. This gives the protein CASSQGRSSRGHEQYF.

This chain joins TRBV29-1 and TRBJ2-5; 7 bases line up with TRBD1. Germline loops: CDR1 SQVTM, CDR2 ANQGSEA. The CDR3 covers 12 residues. The J segment lost 2 bases and the V segment lost 5 bases, leaving 2 bases of the junction unmatched. The CDR3 here is CSVRDSQETQYF. The CDR3 DNA follows: TGCAGCGTTCGGGACAGTCAAGAGACCCAGTACTTC.

The CDR3 loop reads CASRSHGVALSYEQYF. CDR3 bases: TGTGCAAGTCGTTCTCACGGGGTAGCCCTCTCCTACGAGCAGTACTTC. The chain uses TRBV12-2 and TRBJ2-7; the table's D gene call, TRBD2, was not cross checked with the DNA. TRBV12-2 counts as a pseudogene. CDR3 length: 16 residues.

The chain links TRBV6-5 to TRBJ1-1; 7 bases line up with TRBD1. CDR1 is MNHEY, CDR2 SVGAGI, per germline. This CDR3 comprises 13 residues. The junction had 6 bases not matched to a gene; V was cut back by 4 bases and J by 7 bases. The DNA for the CDR3 is TGTGCCAGCAGTTCCGGACAGGCGGGTGAAGCTTTCTTT. This encodes CASSSGQAGEAFF.

The rearrangement links TRBV5-1 to TRBJ2-2, with D perhaps matching TRBD2 (6 bases). Germline V gene sequence: CDR1 SGHRS, CDR2 YFSETQ. CDR3 size: 16 residues. V was clipped by 0 bases and J by 1 base, with 10 bases between them. CDR3 sequence reads: CASSLGWGENTGELFF. CDR3 coding DNA: TGCGCCAGCAGCTTGGGATGGGGGGAGAACACCGGGGAGCTGTTTTTT.

The chain has TRBV30 and TRBJ1-5; 7 nucleotides agree with TRBD1. V lost 1 base and J lost 0; bases outside the gene matches: 3. In germline, CDR1 is GTSNPN, CDR2 SVGIG (reference sequence). The CDR3 is made up of 15 amino acids. For the CDR3, the DNA is TGTGCCTGGAGTGGGACAGGCTATAGCAATCAGCCCCAGCATTTT. It translates to CAWSGTGYSNQPQHF. Looking up the rest from reference TRBV30 and TRBJ1-5 gives the full variable domain: SQTIHQWPATLVQPVGSPLSLECTVEGTSNPNLYWYRQAAGRGLQLLFYSVGIGQISSEVPQNLSASRPQDRQFILSSKKLLLSDSGFYLCAWSGTGYSNQPQHFGDGTRLSIL.

The CDR3 DNA reads TGCGCCAGCAGCCAAGATGGGGCCACCTACTACGAGCAGTACTTC. This encodes CASSQDGATYYEQYF. The chain links TRBV4-3 to TRBJ2-7, with TRBD1 as a possible D gene (5 bases). CDR1 is LGHNA, CDR2 YSLEER, per germline. The CDR3 totals 15 residues. V lost 0 bases to trimming and J lost 3 bases, with 12 bases between them.

The genes are TRBV7-2 and TRBJ2-1, with 10 bases lining up with TRBD2. CDR3 length equals 16 residues. With V trimmed by 1 base and J by 4 bases, 4 bases remained unmatched. Looked up from germline, CDR1 is SGHTA and CDR2 is FQGNSA. The CDR3 DNA is TGTGCCAGCAGCTTAGGTGAAGCGGGGGGGTACAATGAGCAGTTCTTC. It is translated as CASSLGEAGGYNEQFF.

Of note for this clone: Compared with germline, one end of the junction differs, possibly owing to a read error. The V and J genes are TRBV6-5 and TRBJ1-2, with D possibly TRBD1 on 6 matching bases. The CDR3 is 16 residues long. Germline CDR1 reads MNHEY; CDR2 reads SVGAGI. CDR3: CASSFRVTGRNYDYTF. Here the CDR3 DNA reads TGTGCCAGCAGTTTTCGGGTTACAGGGCGGAACTATGACTACACCTTC.

This rearrangement joins TRBV23-1 to TRBJ2-4; 9 positions agree with TRBD1. TRBV23-1 qualifies as an ORF whose function is uncertain. Trimming cost V 8 bases and J 0 bases; bases outside gene matches: 11. The CDR3 covers 17 residues. The DNA for the CDR3 is TGCGCCAGCCCACAGGAGGGACAGGGTCTAGCCAAAAACATTCAGTACTTC. Residues: CASPQEGQGLAKNIQYF.

This clone was observed a handful of times. The J gene is TRBJ1-1, the V gene TRBV18, with D unresolved. The V gene's germline CDR1 is KGHSH and CDR2 LQKENI. The V and J ends lost 4 bases and 1 base respectively, with 7 bases between them. This CDR3 comprises 13 residues. CDR3 DNA sequence: TGTGCCAGCTCACGGGAGGAGAACACTGAAGCTTTCTTT. Translation gives CASSREENTEAFF.

In this sample, this clone turned up a few times. The chain is built from TRBV7-2 and TRBJ2-7; 7 bases are shared with TRBD1. This CDR3 comprises 14 residues. Germline CDR1 SGHTA, CDR2 FQGNSA. After removal of 5 bases from V and 8 bases from J, the junction contained 12 bases not matched to a gene. CDR3 sequence reads: CASSGPGAGGQQYF. CDR3 sequence (DNA): TGTGCCAGCAGCGGCCCCGGGGCAGGGGGTCAGCAGTACTTC.

The chain couples TRBV6-6 to TRBJ1-2, with 12 bases aligning to TRBD1. The germline V gene encodes CDR1 MNHNY and CDR2 SVGAGI (reference sequence). The CDR3 is 14 amino acids. Trimming removed 5 bases from V and 6 bases from J; junction bases left unmatched: 4. The CDR3 DNA follows: TGTGCCAGCAGTCGGGACAGGGGGCTGAATGGCTACACCTTC. Its translation is CASSRDRGLNGYTF.

The gene calls are TRBV11-2 and TRBJ2-7, with 7 bases lining up with TRBD2. Germline-derived CDR1 and CDR2 are SGHAT and FQNNGV. The CDR3 has 15 amino acids. The junction had 10 bases not matched to a gene; V was cut back by 6 bases and J by 2 bases. The chain's CDR3 is CASRPSFRGAYEQYF. The CDR3 DNA follows: TGTGCCAGCAGACCTAGCTTCCGGGGGGCCTACGAGCAGTACTTC.

Only a few counts were recorded for this clone. The V gene is TRBV6-4, the J gene TRBJ2-1, with TRBD2 matching 13 bases. The V and J ends lost 4 bases and 5 bases, in that order; junction bases with no gene match: 2. This CDR3 is built from 15 residues. Germline-derived CDR1 and CDR2 are MRHNA and SNTAGT. CDR3 sequence reads: CASSATSGGNNEQFF. DNA of the CDR3: TGTGCCAGCAGTGCGACTAGCGGGGGGAACAATGAGCAGTTCTTC.

This chain uses TRBV11-2 with TRBJ2-5, with a tentative D call TRBD2 (6 bases). This CDR3 contains 15 residues. In germline, CDR1 is SGHAT, CDR2 FQNNGV. Trimming stripped 3 bases from V and 4 bases from J, with 15 bases between. The CDR3: CASSLTLEGGETQYF. The CDR3 coding sequence is TGTGCCAGCAGCTTGACGCTAGAGGGAGGAGAGACCCAGTACTTC. The full variable domain, with the rest looked up from reference TRBV11-2 and TRBJ2-5, is EAGVAQSPRYKIIEKRQSVAFWCNPISGHATLYWYQQILGQGPKLLIQFQNNGVVDDSQLPKDRFSAERLKGVDSTLKIQPAKLEDSAVYLCASSLTLEGGETQYFGPGTRLLVL.

Turning to this clone: Sequence at one end of the junction differs from germline and may be a read error. The rearrangement links TRBV7-6 to TRBJ2-3; D is perhaps TRBD1 (6 bases). Germline V gene data show CDR1 as SGHVS and CDR2 as FNYEAQ. The CDR3 is 16 residues long. DNA for the CDR3: TGTGCCGGCAGCAACAATAAGGACAGTAGCACAGATACGCAGTATTTT. Encoded protein: CAGSNNKDSSTDTQYF.

This chain uses TRBV12-5 with TRBJ2-7, with D maybe TRBD2 (5 bases). There are 14 residues in the CDR3. The germline V and J ends were trimmed by 5 bases and 2 bases, with 13 bases remaining between them. Looked up from germline, CDR1 is LGHNT and CDR2 is FRNRAP. The CDR3 loop is CASGPSSGTYEQYF. The CDR3 DNA follows: TGTGCTAGTGGTCCTTCGTCCGGGACCTACGAGCAGTACTTC.

V is TRBV4-1 and J is TRBJ2-5, with TRBD2 identical over 8 bases. In germline, CDR1 is MGHRA, CDR2 YSYEKL. This CDR3 has 15 residues. Trimming removed 1 base from V and 11 bases from J; junction bases left unmatched: 12. CDR3 nucleotides: TGCGCCAGCAGCCAAGTACCGGGGGGGGCGCGTGAGCAGTACTTC. Its protein is CASSQVPGGAREQYF.

This chain connects TRBV6-5 to TRBJ1-6, with 7 bases lining up with TRBD1. Germline loops: CDR1 MNHEY, CDR2 SVGAGI. The CDR3 contains 14 residues. After removal of 2 bases from V and 6 bases from J, the junction contained 1 base not matched to a gene. CDR3 sequence: CASSYDRANSPLHF. In nucleotides, the CDR3 is TGTGCCAGCAGTTACGACAGGGCTAATTCACCCCTCCACTTT.

This clone has a handful of counts. CDR3 DNA: TGTGCCAGCAGCCGCAGCGGGGGGGCTAACGAGCAGTACTTC. Translation: CASSRSGGANEQYF. This chain joins TRBV6-5 and TRBJ2-7; 10 bases line up with TRBD2. The CDR3 sequence is 14 residues long. From germline, CDR1 is MNHEY and CDR2 SVGAGI. Trimming removed 6 bases from V and 5 bases from J; junction bases left unmatched: 7.